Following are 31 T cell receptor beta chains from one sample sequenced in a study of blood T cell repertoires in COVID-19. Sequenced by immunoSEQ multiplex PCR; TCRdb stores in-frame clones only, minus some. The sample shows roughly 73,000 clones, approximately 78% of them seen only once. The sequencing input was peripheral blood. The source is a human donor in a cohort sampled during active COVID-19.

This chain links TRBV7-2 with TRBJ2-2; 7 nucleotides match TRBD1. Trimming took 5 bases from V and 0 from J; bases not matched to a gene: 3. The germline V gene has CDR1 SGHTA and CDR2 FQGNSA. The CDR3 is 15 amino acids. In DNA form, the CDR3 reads TGTGCCAGCAGCGAGACAGGGACGAACACCGGGGAGCTGTTTTTT. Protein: CASSETGTNTGELFF.

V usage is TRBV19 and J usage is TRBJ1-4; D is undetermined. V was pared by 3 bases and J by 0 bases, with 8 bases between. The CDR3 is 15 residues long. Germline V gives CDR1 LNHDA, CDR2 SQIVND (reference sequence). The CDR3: CASSIYGATNEKLFF. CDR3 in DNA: TGTGCCAGTAGTATCTACGGAGCAACTAATGAAAAACTGTTTTTT.

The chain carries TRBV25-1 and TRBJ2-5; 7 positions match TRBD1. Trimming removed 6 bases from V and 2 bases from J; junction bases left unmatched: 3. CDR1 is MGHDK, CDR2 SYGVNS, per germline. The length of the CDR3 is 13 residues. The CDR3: CASRRGQQETQYF. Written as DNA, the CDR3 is TGTGCCAGCAGGAGGGGACAGCAAGAGACCCAGTACTTC.

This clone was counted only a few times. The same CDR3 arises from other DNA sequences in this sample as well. CDR3 in DNA: TGTGCCAGCAGCTTAAAAGGGCAGGGGGCGGGTGGCTACACCTTC. Its translation is CASSLKGQGAGGYTF. J is TRBJ1-2 and V is TRBV11-2, with 8 positions matching TRBD1. The CDR3 loop spans 15 amino acids. Germline loops: CDR1 SGHAT, CDR2 FQNNGV. V shed 2 bases, J shed 7 bases, and the junction held 9 bases outside the gene matches.

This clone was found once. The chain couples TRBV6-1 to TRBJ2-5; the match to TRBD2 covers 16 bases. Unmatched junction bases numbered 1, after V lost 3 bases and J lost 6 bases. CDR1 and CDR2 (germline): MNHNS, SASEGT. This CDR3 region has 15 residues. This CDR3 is CASSEGLAGGQTQYF. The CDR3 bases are TGTGCCAGCAGTGAGGGACTAGCGGGGGGGCAGACCCAGTACTTC.

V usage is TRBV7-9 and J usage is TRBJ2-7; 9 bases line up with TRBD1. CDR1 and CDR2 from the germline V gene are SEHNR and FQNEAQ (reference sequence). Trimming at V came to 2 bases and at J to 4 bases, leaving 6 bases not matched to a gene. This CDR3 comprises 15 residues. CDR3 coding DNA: TGTGCCAGCAGCTTACCGGGACAGGGAGTTTACGAGCAGTACTTC. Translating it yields CASSLPGQGVYEQYF.

Written as DNA, the CDR3 is TGTGCCAGCAGCTCTCCTTCTGCGGGAGATTTCTACGAGCAGTACTTC. This translates into CASSSPSAGDFYEQYF. The gene calls are TRBV5-4 and TRBJ2-7; 7 positions match TRBD2. The CDR3 spans 16 residues. Germline V gene data show CDR1 as SGHNT and CDR2 as YYREEE (reference sequence). V lost 3 bases to trimming and J lost 3 bases; unmatched junction nucleotides: 12.

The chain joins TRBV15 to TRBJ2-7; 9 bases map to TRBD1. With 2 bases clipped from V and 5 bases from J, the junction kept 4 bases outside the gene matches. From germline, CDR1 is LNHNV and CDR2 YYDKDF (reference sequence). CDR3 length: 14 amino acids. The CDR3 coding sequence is TGTGCCACCAGCAGAACAGGGGGCAGGAACGAGCAGTACTTC. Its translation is CATSRTGGRNEQYF.

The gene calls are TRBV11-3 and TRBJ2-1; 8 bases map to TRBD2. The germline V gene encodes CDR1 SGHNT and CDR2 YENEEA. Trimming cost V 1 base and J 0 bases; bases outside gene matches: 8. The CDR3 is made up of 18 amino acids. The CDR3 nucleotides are TGTGCCAGCAGCTTAGGGTGGGGCGGGAGGAGCTCCTACAATGAGCAGTTCTTC. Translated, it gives CASSLGWGGRSSYNEQFF.

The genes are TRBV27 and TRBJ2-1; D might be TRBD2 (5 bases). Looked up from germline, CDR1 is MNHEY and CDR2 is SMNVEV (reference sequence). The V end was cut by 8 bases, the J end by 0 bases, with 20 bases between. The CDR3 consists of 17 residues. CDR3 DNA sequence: TGTGCCAGCTTGACGAAGGCGCGGGCGAGCTCCTACAATGAGCAGTTCTTC. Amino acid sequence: CASLTKARASSYNEQFF.

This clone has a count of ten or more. The CDR3 sequence is CASSGPGEKSYEQYF. DNA of the CDR3: TGTGCCAGCAGCGGCCCAGGGGAAAAGTCCTACGAGCAGTACTTC. The V and J genes are TRBV3-1 (or the pseudogene TRBV3-2) and TRBJ2-7, with D perhaps TRBD1 (6 bases). The germline CDR1 and CDR2 sequences are LGHDT and YNNKEL (reference sequence). V was cut by 5 bases and J by 1 base, with 15 bases left in between. CDR3 length: 15 residues.

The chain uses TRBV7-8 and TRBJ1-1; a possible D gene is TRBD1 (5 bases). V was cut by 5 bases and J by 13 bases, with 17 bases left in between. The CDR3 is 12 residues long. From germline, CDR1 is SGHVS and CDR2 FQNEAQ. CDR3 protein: CASSTHQGQVFF. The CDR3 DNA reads TGTGCCAGCAGCACCCACCAGGGCCAGGTTTTCTTT.

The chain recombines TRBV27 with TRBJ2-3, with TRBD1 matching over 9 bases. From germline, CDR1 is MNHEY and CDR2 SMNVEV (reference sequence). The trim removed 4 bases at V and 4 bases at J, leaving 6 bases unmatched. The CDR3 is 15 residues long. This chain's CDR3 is CASSSWTGAADTQYF. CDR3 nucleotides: TGTGCCAGCAGTTCCTGGACAGGGGCAGCAGATACGCAGTATTTT.

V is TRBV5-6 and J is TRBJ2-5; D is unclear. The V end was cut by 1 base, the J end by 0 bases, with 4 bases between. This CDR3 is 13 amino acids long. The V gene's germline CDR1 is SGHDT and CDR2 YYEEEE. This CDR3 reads CASSLFDQETQYF. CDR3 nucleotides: TGTGCCAGCAGCTTGTTCGACCAAGAGACCCAGTACTTC.

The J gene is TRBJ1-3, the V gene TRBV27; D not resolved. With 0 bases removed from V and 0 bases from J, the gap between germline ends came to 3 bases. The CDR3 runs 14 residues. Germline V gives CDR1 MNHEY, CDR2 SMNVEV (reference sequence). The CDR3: CASSLSYSGNTIYF. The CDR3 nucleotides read TGTGCCAGCAGTTTATCTTACTCTGGAAACACCATATATTTT.

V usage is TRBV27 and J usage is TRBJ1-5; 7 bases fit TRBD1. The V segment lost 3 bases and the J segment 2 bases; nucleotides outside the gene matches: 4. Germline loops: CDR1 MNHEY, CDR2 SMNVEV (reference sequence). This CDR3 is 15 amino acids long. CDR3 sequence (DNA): TGTGCCAGCAGTTTGGCAGGGGGTGGCAATCAGCCCCAGCATTTT. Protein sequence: CASSLAGGGNQPQHF.

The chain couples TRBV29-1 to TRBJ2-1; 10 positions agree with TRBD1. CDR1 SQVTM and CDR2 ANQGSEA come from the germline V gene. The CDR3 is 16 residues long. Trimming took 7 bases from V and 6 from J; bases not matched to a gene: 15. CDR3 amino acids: CSGGTGATLGSNEQFF. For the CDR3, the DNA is TGCAGCGGCGGGACAGGGGCCACCTTAGGGTCCAATGAGCAGTTCTTC.

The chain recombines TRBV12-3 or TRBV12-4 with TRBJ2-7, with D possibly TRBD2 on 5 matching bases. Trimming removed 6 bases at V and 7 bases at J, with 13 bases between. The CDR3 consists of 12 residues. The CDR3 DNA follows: TGTGCCAGCAGCCTCCCCCCGGGGGAGCAGTACTTC. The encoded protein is CASSLPPGEQYF.

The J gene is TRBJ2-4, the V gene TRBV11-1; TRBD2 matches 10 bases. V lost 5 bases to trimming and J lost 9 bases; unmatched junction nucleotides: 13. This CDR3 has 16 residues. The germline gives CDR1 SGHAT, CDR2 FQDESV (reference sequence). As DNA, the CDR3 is TGTGCCAGCAGCCTAACTCCTAGCGGGAGTCGGGGCATTCAGTACTTC. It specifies CASSLTPSGSRGIQYF.

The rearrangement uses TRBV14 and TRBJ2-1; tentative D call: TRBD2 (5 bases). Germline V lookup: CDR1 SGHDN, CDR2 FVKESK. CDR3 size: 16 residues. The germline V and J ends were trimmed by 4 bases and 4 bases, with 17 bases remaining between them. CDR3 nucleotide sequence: TGTGCCAGCAGCCGCCCGGGATCAGAGCCTTACAATGAGCAGTTCTTC. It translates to CASSRPGSEPYNEQFF.

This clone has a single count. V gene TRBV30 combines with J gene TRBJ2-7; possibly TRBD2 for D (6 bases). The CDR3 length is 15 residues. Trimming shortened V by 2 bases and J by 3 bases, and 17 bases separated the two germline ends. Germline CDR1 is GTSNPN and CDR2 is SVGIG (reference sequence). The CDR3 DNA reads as TGTGCCTGGAGTAAGACGCCCCGGGGGTTCTACGAGCAGTACTTC. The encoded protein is CAWSKTPRGFYEQYF.

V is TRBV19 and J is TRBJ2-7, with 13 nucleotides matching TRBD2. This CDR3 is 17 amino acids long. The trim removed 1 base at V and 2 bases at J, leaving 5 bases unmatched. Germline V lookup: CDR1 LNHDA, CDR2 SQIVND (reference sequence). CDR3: CASSIGGLAGDTYEQYF. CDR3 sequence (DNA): TGTGCCAGTAGTATAGGAGGACTAGCGGGAGATACCTACGAGCAGTACTTC.

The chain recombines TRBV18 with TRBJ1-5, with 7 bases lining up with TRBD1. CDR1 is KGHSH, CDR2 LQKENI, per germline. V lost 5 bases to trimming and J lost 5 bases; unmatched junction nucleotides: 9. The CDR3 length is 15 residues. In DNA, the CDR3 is TGTGCCAGCTCAGCACGACAGGGTGGAGATCAGCCCCAGCATTTT. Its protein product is CASSARQGGDQPQHF. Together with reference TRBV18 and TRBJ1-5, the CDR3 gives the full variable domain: NAGVMQNPRHLVRRRGQEARLRCSPMKGHSHVYWYRQLPEEGLKFMVYLQKENIIDESGMPKERFSAEFPKEGPSILRIQQVVRGDSAAYFCASSARQGGDQPQHFGDGTRLSIL.

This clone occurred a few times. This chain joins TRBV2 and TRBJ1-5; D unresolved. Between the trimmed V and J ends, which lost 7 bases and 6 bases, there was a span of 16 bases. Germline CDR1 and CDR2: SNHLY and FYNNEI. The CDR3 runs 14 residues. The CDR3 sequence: CASNPTRGVQPQHF. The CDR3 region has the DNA TGTGCCAGCAATCCGACTCGGGGTGTTCAGCCCCAGCATTTT.

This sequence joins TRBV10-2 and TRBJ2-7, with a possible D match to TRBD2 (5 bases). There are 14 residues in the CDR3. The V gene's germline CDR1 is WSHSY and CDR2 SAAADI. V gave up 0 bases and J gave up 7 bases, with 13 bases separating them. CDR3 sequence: CASSESPAAGEQYF. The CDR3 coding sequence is TGCGCCAGCAGTGAGTCGCCAGCGGCAGGTGAGCAGTACTTC.

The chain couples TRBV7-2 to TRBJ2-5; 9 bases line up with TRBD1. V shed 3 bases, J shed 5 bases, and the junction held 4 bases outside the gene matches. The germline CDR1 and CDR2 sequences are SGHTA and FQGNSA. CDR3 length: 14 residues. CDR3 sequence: CASSFGTGWETQYF. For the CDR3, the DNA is TGTGCCAGCAGCTTCGGGACAGGGTGGGAGACCCAGTACTTC. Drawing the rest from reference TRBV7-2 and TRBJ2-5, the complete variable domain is GAGVSQSPSNKVTEKGKDVELRCDPISGHTALYWYRQSLGQGLEFLIYFQGNSAPDKSGLPSDRFSAERTGGSVSTLTIQRTQQEDSAVYLCASSFGTGWETQYFGPGTRLLVL.

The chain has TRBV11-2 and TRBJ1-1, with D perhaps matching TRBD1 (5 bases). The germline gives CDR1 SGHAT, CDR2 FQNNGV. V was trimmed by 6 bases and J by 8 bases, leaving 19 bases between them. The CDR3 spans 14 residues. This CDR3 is CASSPLRSGAEAFF. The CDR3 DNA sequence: TGTGCCAGCAGTCCTCTGCGAAGTGGGGCGGAAGCTTTCTTT. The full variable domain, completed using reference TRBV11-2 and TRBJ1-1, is EAGVAQSPRYKIIEKRQSVAFWCNPISGHATLYWYQQILGQGPKLLIQFQNNGVVDDSQLPKDRFSAERLKGVDSTLKIQPAKLEDSAVYLCASSPLRSGAEAFFGQGTRLTVV.

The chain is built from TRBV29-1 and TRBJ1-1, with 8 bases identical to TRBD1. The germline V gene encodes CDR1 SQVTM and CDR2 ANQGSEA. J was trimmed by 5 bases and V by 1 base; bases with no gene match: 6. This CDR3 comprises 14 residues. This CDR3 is CSVEGATGATEAFF. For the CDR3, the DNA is TGCAGCGTTGAAGGAGCGACAGGGGCAACTGAAGCTTTCTTT.

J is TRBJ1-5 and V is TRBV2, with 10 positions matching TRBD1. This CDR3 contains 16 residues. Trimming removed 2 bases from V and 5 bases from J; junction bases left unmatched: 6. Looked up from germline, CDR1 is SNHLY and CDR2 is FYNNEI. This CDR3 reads CASSERVGQGDQPQHF. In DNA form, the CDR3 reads TGTGCCAGCAGTGAACGGGTAGGACAGGGGGATCAGCCCCAGCATTTT. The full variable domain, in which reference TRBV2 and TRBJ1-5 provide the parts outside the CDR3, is EPEVTQTPSHQVTQMGQEVILRCVPISNHLYFYWYRQILGQKVEFLVSFYNNEISEKSEIFDDQFSVERPDGSNFTLKIRSTKLEDSAMYFCASSERVGQGDQPQHFGDGTRLSIL.

The CDR3 spells CASSLTGQGGQPQHF. Here the CDR3 DNA reads TGTGCCAGCAGCTTGACCGGACAGGGTGGCCAGCCCCAGCATTTT. V and J are TRBV5-5 and TRBJ1-5; 8 bases map to TRBD1. The V and J ends lost 1 base and 7 bases, in that order; junction bases with no gene match: 7. CDR1 and CDR2 from the germline V gene are SGHKS and YYEKEE (reference sequence). This CDR3 contains 15 residues.

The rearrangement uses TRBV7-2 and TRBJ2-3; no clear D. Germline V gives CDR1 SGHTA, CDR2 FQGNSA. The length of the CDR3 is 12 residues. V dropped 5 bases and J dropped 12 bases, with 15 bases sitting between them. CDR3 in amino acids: CASSQTTPRQYF. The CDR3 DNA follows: TGTGCCAGCAGCCAAACTACGCCGAGACAGTATTTT.